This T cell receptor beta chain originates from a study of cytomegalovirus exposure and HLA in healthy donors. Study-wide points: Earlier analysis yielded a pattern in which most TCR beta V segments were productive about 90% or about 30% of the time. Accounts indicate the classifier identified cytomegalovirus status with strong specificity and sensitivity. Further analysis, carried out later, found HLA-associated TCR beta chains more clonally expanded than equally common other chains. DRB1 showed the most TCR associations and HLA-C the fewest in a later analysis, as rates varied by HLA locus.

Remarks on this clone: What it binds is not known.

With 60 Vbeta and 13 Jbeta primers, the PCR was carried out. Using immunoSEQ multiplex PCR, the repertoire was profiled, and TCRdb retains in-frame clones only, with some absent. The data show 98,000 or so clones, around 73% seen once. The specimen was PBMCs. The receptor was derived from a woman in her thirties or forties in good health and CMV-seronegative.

The CDR3 region is CASSIAGLYNEQFF. CDR3 DNA sequence: TGTGCCAGTAGTATTGCCGGACTATACAATGAGCAGTTCTTC. The V call is TRBV19, the J call TRBJ2-1; D may be TRBD2 (6 bases). Between the trimmed V and J ends, which lost 3 bases and 4 bases, there was a span of 10 bases. The CDR3 is 14 amino acids. Germline CDR1 and CDR2: LNHDA and SQIVND (reference sequence). The complete variable domain, with remaining parts taken from reference TRBV19 and TRBJ2-1, reads DGGITQSPKYLFRKEGQNVTLSCEQNLNHDAMYWYRQDPGQGLRLIYYSQIVNDFQKGDIAEGYSVSREKKESFPLTVTSAQKNPTAFYLCASSIAGLYNEQFFGPGTRLTVL.